This entry lists 20 T cell receptor beta chains sequenced from one sample in a study of blood T cell repertoires in COVID-19. The assay was immunoSEQ multiplex PCR, and TCRdb's table has in-frame clones only and misses some. The sample shows roughly 200,000 clones, 70% to 90% of them seen only once. Specimen: peripheral blood. These receptors came from a woman older than 75 with acute or convalescent COVID-19.

As DNA, the CDR3 is TGTGCCACCAGCAGAGGCCAGGGTTTTCGGGGCTACACCTTC. It specifies CATSRGQGFRGYTF. The chain joins TRBV15 to TRBJ1-2; TRBD1 is a possible D gene (5 bases). Trimming cost V 1 base and J 8 bases, with 14 bases left between them. CDR3 length equals 14 residues. Germline V gene lookup returns CDR1 LNHNV and CDR2 YYDKDF (reference sequence).

This chain links TRBV5-1 with TRBJ1-2; D gene unclear. The CDR3 contains 15 residues. Trimming cost V 0 bases and J 0 bases, with 9 bases left between them. Germline CDR1 is SGHRS and CDR2 is YFSETQ. CDR3 nucleotide sequence: TGCGCCAGCAGCTTGGTGGCCACCACTAACTATGGCTACACCTTC. This encodes CASSLVATTNYGYTF. The full variable domain, in which reference TRBV5-1 and TRBJ1-2 provide the parts outside the CDR3, is KAGVTQTPRYLIKTRGQQVTLSCSPISGHRSVSWYQQTPGQGLQFLFEYFSETQRNKGNFPGRFSGRQFSNSRSEMNVSTLELGDSALYLCASSLVATTNYGYTFGSGTRLTVV.

This sequence joins TRBV3-1 (or the pseudogene TRBV3-2) and TRBJ2-7; D might be TRBD1 (8 bases). V was trimmed by 3 bases and J by 4 bases, leaving 16 bases between them. CDR1 is LGHDT and CDR2 is YNNKEL in the germline V gene (reference sequence). This CDR3 is built from 15 residues. The CDR3 DNA is TGTGCCAGCAGCCAGTGGGGGGGACAGGAGTACGAGCAGTACTTC. Protein: CASSQWGGQEYEQYF.

The chain employs TRBV14 and TRBJ1-1; D is unclear. Trimming took 3 bases from V and 7 from J, leaving 12 bases between them. The CDR3 totals 13 residues. Germline assignment: CDR1 SGHDN and CDR2 FVKESK. The CDR3 spells CASSHDMTREAFF. The CDR3 DNA reads as TGTGCCAGCAGCCATGATATGACACGTGAAGCTTTCTTT.

This clone was seen more than once but under ten times. This chain connects TRBV6-4 to TRBJ1-2, with D tentatively TRBD1 (5 bases). CDR3 size: 14 residues. Looked up from germline, CDR1 is MRHNA and CDR2 is SNTAGT. The V end was cut by 3 bases, the J end by 2 bases, with 10 bases between. CDR3 bases: TGTGCCAGCAGTGAGGGGGGTTACAACTATGGCTACACCTTC. Protein: CASSEGGYNYGYTF.

This clone was observed once. The V gene is TRBV5-4, the J gene TRBJ2-1; the D gene is possibly TRBD2 (6 bases). The CDR3 extends over 15 amino acids. Germline CDR1 is SGHNT and CDR2 is YYREEE (reference sequence). Deletions cut 2 bases from V and 15 bases from J, with 24 bases between. CDR3 protein: CASSFGMEGALLPFF. The CDR3 nucleotides are TGTGCCAGCAGCTTTGGCATGGAGGGAGCGCTTCTCCCGTTCTTC.

This clone has only one observation. V gene TRBV19 combines with J gene TRBJ2-7; 7 positions match TRBD1. This CDR3 is 14 amino acids long. In germline, CDR1 is LNHDA, CDR2 SQIVND (reference sequence). V shed 4 bases, J shed 3 bases, and the junction held 6 bases outside the gene matches. The CDR3 DNA follows: TGTGCCAGTAGTAAAGGGGGACAGTTCTACGAGCAGTACTTC. Translated: CASSKGGQFYEQYF.

The chain couples TRBV7-2 to TRBJ2-2; 7 bases agree with TRBD2. The V segment lost 2 bases and the J segment 5 bases; nucleotides outside the gene matches: 8. The CDR3 length is 16 residues. Germline CDR1 reads SGHTA; CDR2 reads FQGNSA. The chain's CDR3 is CASSLLGGPGTGELFF. DNA for the CDR3: TGTGCCAGCAGCTTATTGGGAGGGCCGGGGACCGGGGAGCTGTTTTTT.

The chain employs TRBV19 and TRBJ1-5; 9 nucleotides match TRBD1. The germline gives CDR1 LNHDA, CDR2 SQIVND (reference sequence). After removal of 7 bases from V and 6 bases from J, the junction contained 13 bases not matched to a gene. This CDR3 region has 16 residues. Here the CDR3 DNA reads TGTGCCAGTAATTTCCGGTCGGGACAGGGCACTCAGCCCCAGCATTTT. This codes for CASNFRSGQGTQPQHF.

The chain joins TRBV4-3 to TRBJ1-4; a possible D gene is TRBD1 (5 bases). Germline CDR1 and CDR2: LGHNA and YSLEER. With 0 bases removed from V and 8 bases from J, the gap between germline ends came to 13 bases. CDR3 length: 15 amino acids. The CDR3 nucleotides read TGCGCCAGCAGCCAAGATCCGGGGGAGTCGGAAAAACTGTTTTTT. It codes for CASSQDPGESEKLFF.

The genes are TRBV28 and TRBJ1-2, with TRBD1 identical over 7 bases. Trimming removed 3 bases from V and 2 bases from J; junction bases left unmatched: 6. The CDR3 has 15 amino acids. From germline, CDR1 is MDHEN and CDR2 SYDVKM. This CDR3 reads CASSLTGRPNYGYTF. The CDR3 DNA is TGTGCCAGCAGTTTGACAGGGCGACCCAACTATGGCTACACCTTC.

The chain carries TRBV7-9 and TRBJ1-1; no firm D call. Per the germline V gene, CDR1 is SEHNR and CDR2 is FQNEAQ (reference sequence). The ends were cut back, 5 bases at V and 2 bases at J, with 9 bases in the middle. The CDR3 totals 13 residues. Here the CDR3 DNA reads TGTGCCAGCAGCCGAGCATTAAACACTGAAGCTTTCTTT. Protein product: CASSRALNTEAFF.

The sample holds a few counts of this clone. The chain is built from TRBV2 and TRBJ2-2, with a tentative D call TRBD2 (6 bases). CDR1 SNHLY and CDR2 FYNNEI come from the germline V gene. The CDR3 covers 16 residues. Trimming took 5 bases from V and 1 from J, leaving 14 bases between them. The CDR3 protein is CASSLLGLLNTGELFF. Written as DNA, the CDR3 is TGTGCCAGCAGTCTGCTGGGACTCTTGAACACCGGGGAGCTGTTTTTT.

V usage is TRBV2 and J usage is TRBJ2-3; 14 positions match TRBD2. J was trimmed by 4 bases and V by 6 bases; bases with no gene match: 6. Germline V lookup: CDR1 SNHLY, CDR2 FYNNEI. The CDR3 length is 16 residues. The CDR3 DNA reads as TGTGCCAGCAGCGCCGGACTAGCGGGAGGAGCAGATACGCAGTATTTT. Translated: CASSAGLAGGADTQYF.

The chain has TRBV6-2 or TRBV6-3 and TRBJ1-3, with TRBD1 matching over 9 bases. Germline V gene data show CDR1 as MNHEY and CDR2 as SVGEGT. The CDR3 has 19 residues. Germline trimming cut 6 bases from V and 0 bases from J; bases unmatched to any gene: 15. The DNA of the CDR3 is TGTGCCAGCAGCACCCCGCCGGGACAGGGCATTACCTCTGGAAACACCATATATTTT. It is translated as CASSTPPGQGITSGNTIYF.

The chain combines TRBV5-1 with TRBJ1-1, with 8 nucleotides matching TRBD1. The CDR3 sequence is 14 residues long. Per the germline V gene, CDR1 is SGHRS and CDR2 is YFSETQ. J was trimmed by 1 base and V by 4 bases; bases with no gene match: 3. The CDR3 region has the DNA TGCGCCAGCAGCGAGGGGACAGGGAACACTGAAGCTTTCTTT. It codes for CASSEGTGNTEAFF.

The chain recombines TRBV5-6 with TRBJ2-7; 11 bases line up with TRBD2. V lost 7 bases to trimming and J lost 4 bases; unmatched junction nucleotides: 7. The CDR3 totals 14 residues. Germline V gives CDR1 SGHDT, CDR2 YYEEEE. CDR3 sequence (DNA): TGTGCCAGCCGACTAGCGGGACGGCAGTACGAGCAGTACTTC. Its translation is CASRLAGRQYEQYF.

The rearrangement uses TRBV3-1 (or the pseudogene TRBV3-2) and TRBJ1-2; the match to TRBD1 covers 9 bases. V shed 0 bases and J 7 bases; nucleotides not matched to a gene: 12. Germline V gene data show CDR1 as LGHDT and CDR2 as YNNKEL (reference sequence). CDR3 size: 17 residues. The CDR3 here is CASSQDNRGRLVSGYTF. CDR3 DNA sequence: TGTGCCAGCAGCCAAGACAACAGGGGGCGTTTGGTGAGTGGCTACACCTTC.

The rearrangement joins TRBV11-2 to TRBJ1-4; 9 bases match TRBD1. Germline V gene data show CDR1 as SGHAT and CDR2 as FQNNGV. With V trimmed by 5 bases and J by 4 bases, 11 bases remained unmatched. The CDR3 totals 17 residues. This chain's CDR3 is CASSGFFGGQGNEKLFF. CDR3 sequence (DNA): TGTGCCAGCAGCGGGTTTTTTGGGGGACAGGGTAATGAAAAACTGTTTTTT.

The CDR3 loop is CASGGDSRNEKLFF. The CDR3 DNA is TGTGCCAGTGGGGGGGACTCCCGAAATGAAAAACTGTTTTTT. The chain links TRBV2 to TRBJ1-4; perhaps TRBD1 as D (5 bases). Deletions cut 9 bases from V and 5 bases from J, with 16 bases between. Germline-derived CDR1 and CDR2 are SNHLY and FYNNEI. This CDR3 is 14 amino acids long.